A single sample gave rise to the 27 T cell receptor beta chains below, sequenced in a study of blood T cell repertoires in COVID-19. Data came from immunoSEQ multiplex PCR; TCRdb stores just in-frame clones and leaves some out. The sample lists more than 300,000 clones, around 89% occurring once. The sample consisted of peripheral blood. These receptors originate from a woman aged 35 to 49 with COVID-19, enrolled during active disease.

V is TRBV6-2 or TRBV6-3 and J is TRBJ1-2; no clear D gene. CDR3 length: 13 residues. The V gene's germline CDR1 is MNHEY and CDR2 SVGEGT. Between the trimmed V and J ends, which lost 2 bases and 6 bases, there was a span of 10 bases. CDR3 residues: CASSYPNRDGYTF. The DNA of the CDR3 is TGTGCCAGCAGTTACCCCAACAGAGATGGCTACACCTTC.

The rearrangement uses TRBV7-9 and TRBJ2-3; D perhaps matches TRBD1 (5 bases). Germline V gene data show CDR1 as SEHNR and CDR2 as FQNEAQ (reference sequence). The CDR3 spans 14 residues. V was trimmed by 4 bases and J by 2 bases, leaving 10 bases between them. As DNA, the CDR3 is TGTGCCAGCAGCTATGGACAATACACAGATACGCAGTATTTT. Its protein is CASSYGQYTDTQYF.

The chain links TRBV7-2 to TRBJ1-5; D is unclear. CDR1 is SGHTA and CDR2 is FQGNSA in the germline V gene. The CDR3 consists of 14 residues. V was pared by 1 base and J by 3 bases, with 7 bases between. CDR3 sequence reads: CASSLVVSNQPQHF. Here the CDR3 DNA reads TGTGCCAGCAGCTTAGTAGTGTCCAATCAGCCCCAGCATTTT.

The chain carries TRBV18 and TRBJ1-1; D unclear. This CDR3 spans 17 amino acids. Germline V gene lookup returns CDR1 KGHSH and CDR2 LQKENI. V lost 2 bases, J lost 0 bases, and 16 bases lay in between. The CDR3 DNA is TGTGCCAGCTCACCAAAGGCAGCCGGAGGCCTGAACACTGAAGCTTTCTTT. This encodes CASSPKAAGGLNTEAFF.

CDR3 DNA: TGTGCCAGCAGTCCCGACAGGAATCAGCCCCAGCATTTT. It translates to CASSPDRNQPQHF. V and J are TRBV28 and TRBJ1-5; D possibly corresponds to TRBD1 (6 bases). The CDR3 spans 13 residues. Germline CDR1 is MDHEN and CDR2 is SYDVKM. V dropped 5 bases and J dropped 4 bases, with 9 bases sitting between them.

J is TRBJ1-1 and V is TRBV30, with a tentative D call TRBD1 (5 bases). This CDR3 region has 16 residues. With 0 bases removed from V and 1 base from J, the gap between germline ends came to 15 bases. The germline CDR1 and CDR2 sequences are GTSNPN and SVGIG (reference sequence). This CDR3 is CAWSVQAYRTNTEAFF. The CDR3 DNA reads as TGTGCCTGGAGTGTACAGGCCTACAGGACGAACACTGAAGCTTTCTTT. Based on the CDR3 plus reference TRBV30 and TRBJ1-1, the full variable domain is SQTIHQWPATLVQPVGSPLSLECTVEGTSNPNLYWYRQAAGRGLQLLFYSVGIGQISSEVPQNLSASRPQDRQFILSSKKLLLSDSGFYLCAWSVQAYRTNTEAFFGQGTRLTVV.

The CDR3 DNA reads as TGTGCCAGCAGCGTGGGACAGGGCCGGTCCTATGGCTACACCTTC. It translates to CASSVGQGRSYGYTF. The chain has TRBV9 and TRBJ1-2; 9 bases are shared with TRBD1. The germline V gene encodes CDR1 SGDLS and CDR2 YYNGEE. The V gene end was trimmed by 2 bases and the J gene end by 4 bases; junction bases not matched to a gene: 6. The CDR3 contains 15 residues.

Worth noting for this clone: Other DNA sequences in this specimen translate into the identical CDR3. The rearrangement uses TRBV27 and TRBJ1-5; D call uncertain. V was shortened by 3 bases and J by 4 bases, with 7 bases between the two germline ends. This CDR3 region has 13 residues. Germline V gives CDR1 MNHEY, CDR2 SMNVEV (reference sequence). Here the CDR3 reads CASSLRVNQPQHF. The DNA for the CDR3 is TGTGCCAGCAGTTTGAGGGTAAATCAGCCCCAGCATTTT.

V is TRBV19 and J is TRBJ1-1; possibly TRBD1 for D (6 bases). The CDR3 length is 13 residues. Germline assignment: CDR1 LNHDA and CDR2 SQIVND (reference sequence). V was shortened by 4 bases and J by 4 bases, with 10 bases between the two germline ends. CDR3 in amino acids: CASSTSRGTEAFF. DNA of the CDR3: TGTGCCAGTAGTACATCCAGGGGCACTGAAGCTTTCTTT. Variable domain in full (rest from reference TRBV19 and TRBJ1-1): DGGITQSPKYLFRKEGQNVTLSCEQNLNHDAMYWYRQDPGQGLRLIYYSQIVNDFQKGDIAEGYSVSREKKESFPLTVTSAQKNPTAFYLCASSTSRGTEAFFGQGTRLTVV.

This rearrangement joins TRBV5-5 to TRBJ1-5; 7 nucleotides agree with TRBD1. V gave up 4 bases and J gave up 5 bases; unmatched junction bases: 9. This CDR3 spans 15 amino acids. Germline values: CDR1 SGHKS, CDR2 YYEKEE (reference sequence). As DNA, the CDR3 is TGTGCCAGCAGCCTCCCGGACAGGCCTGATCAGCCCCAGCATTTT. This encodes CASSLPDRPDQPQHF.

DNA for the CDR3: TGTGCCAGCAGACCCGACAGGGTCTCCTACAATGAGCAGTTCTTC. Translating it yields CASRPDRVSYNEQFF. The rearrangement links TRBV6-5 to TRBJ2-1; 7 nucleotides match TRBD1. The germline V gene has CDR1 MNHEY and CDR2 SVGAGI. V lost 6 bases to trimming and J lost 0 bases; unmatched junction nucleotides: 5. This CDR3 comprises 15 residues.

The DNA for the CDR3 is TGTGCCAGCAGCCCCGGACTAGCGGGAGGATTGTGCTACGAGCAGTACTTC. Translated, it gives CASSPGLAGGLCYEQYF. The chain is built from TRBV6-8 and TRBJ2-7; 14 bases line up with TRBD2. The ends lost 6 bases at V and 3 bases at J; junction bases unmatched: 10. The CDR3 has 17 amino acids. Germline V gene lookup returns CDR1 MNHGY and CDR2 SAAAGT.

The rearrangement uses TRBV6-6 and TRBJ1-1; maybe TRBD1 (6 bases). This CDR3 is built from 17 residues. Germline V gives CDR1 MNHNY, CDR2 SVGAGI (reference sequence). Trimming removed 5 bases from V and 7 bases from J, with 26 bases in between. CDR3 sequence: CASSHRFGQRGLLEAFF. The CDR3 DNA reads TGTGCCAGCAGTCACCGATTCGGACAGCGGGGTTTACTTGAAGCTTTCTTT.

The CDR3 nucleotides are TGTGCCTGGAGTGCCTACGCACCTGTAAGGGGTGAAGCTTTCTTT. This sequence encodes CAWSAYAPVRGEAFF. The V and J genes are TRBV30 and TRBJ1-1; D is possibly TRBD1 (5 bases). V dropped 1 base and J dropped 7 bases, with 19 bases sitting between them. CDR1 and CDR2 from the germline V gene are GTSNPN and SVGIG (reference sequence). There are 15 residues in the CDR3.

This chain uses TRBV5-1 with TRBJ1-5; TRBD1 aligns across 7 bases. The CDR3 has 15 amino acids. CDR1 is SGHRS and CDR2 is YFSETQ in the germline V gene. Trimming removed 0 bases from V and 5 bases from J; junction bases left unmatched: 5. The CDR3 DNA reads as TGCGCCAGCAGCTTGGCGGGACAGAGGGATCAGCCCCAGCATTTT. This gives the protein CASSLAGQRDQPQHF. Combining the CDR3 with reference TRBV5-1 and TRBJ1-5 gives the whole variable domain KAGVTQTPRYLIKTRGQQVTLSCSPISGHRSVSWYQQTPGQGLQFLFEYFSETQRNKGNFPGRFSGRQFSNSRSEMNVSTLELGDSALYLCASSLAGQRDQPQHFGDGTRLSIL.

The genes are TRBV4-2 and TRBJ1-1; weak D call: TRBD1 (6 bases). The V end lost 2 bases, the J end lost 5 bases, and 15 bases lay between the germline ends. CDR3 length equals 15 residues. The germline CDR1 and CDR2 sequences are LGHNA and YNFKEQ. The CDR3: CASSQIAGGATEAFF. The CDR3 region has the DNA TGTGCCAGCAGCCAAATAGCGGGGGGGGCAACTGAAGCTTTCTTT.

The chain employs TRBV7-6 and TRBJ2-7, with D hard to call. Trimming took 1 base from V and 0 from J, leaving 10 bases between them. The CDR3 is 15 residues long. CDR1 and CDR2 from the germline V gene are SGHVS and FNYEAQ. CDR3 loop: CASSLGQRGSYEQYF. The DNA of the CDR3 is TGTGCCAGCAGCTTAGGGCAAAGAGGCTCCTACGAGCAGTACTTC.

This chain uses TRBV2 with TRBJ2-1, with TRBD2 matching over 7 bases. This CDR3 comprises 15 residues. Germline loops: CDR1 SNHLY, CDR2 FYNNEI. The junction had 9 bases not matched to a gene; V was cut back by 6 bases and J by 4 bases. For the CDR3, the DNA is TGTGCCAGCAGGCAAGGGACTATGGGATACAATGAGCAGTTCTTC. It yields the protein CASRQGTMGYNEQFF.

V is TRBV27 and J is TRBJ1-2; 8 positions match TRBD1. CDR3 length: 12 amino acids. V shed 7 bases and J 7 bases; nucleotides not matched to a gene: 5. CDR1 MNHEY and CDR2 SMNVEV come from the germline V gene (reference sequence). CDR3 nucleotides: TGTGCCAGCAAAGCAGGGGGCCGTGGCTACACCTTC. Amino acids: CASKAGGRGYTF.

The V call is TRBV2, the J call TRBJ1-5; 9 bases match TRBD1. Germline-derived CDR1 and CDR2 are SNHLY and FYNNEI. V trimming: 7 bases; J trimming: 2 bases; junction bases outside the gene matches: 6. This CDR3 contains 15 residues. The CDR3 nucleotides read TGTGCCAGCACTCCGGGACAGGGTGGCAATCAGCCCCAGCATTTT. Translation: CASTPGQGGNQPQHF.

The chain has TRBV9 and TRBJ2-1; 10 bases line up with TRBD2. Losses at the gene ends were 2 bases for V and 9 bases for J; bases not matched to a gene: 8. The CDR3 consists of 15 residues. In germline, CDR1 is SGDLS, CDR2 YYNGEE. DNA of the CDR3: TGTGCCAGCAGCGTCCTAGCGGGGGATCGGGGTGAGCAGTTCTTC. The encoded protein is CASSVLAGDRGEQFF. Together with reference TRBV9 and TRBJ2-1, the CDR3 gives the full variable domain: DSGVTQTPKHLITATGQRVTLRCSPRSGDLSVYWYQQSLDQGLQFLIQYYNGEERAKGNILERFSAQQFPDLHSELNLSSLELGDSALYFCASSVLAGDRGEQFFGPGTRLTVL.

CDR3 in amino acids: CASSWQGRDEQYF. The CDR3 DNA follows: TGTGCCAGCAGCTGGCAGGGGCGAGACGAGCAGTACTTC. This chain links TRBV5-4 with TRBJ2-7, with D maybe TRBD1 (6 bases). Germline CDR1 SGHNT, CDR2 YYREEE (reference sequence). Trimming stripped 3 bases from V and 5 bases from J, with 12 bases between. The CDR3 runs to 13 residues.

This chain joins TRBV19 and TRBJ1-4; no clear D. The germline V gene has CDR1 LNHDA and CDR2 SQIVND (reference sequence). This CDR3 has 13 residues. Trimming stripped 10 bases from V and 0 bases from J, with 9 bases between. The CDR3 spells CAMRVATNEKLFF. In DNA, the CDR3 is TGTGCCATGAGGGTTGCAACTAATGAAAAACTGTTTTTT.

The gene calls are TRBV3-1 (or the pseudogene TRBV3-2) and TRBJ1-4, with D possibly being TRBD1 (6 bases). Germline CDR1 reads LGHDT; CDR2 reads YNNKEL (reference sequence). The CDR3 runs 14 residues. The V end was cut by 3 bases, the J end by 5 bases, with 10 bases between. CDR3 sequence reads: CASSHGQSNEKLFF. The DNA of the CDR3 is TGTGCCAGCAGCCACGGACAGTCAAATGAAAAACTGTTTTTT.

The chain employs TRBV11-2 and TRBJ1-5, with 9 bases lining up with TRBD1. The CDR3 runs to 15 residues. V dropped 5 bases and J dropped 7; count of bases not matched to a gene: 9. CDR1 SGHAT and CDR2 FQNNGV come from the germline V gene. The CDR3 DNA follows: TGTGCCAGCAGCCCGGGACAGGGTATTAACCAGCCCCAGCATTTT. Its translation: CASSPGQGINQPQHF.

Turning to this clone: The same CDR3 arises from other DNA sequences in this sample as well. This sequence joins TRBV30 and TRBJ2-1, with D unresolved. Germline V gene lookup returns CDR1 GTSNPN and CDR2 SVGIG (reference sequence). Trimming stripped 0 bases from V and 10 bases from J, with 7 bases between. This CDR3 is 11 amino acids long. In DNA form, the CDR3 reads TGTGCCTGGAGTGTAGGCGGCGAGCAGTTCTTC. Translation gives CAWSVGGEQFF.

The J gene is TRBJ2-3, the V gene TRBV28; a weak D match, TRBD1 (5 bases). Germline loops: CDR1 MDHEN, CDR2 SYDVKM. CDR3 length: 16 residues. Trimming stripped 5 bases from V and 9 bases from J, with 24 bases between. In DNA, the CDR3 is TGTGCCAGCAGTGTCCGTTCCGTCCAGGAATCAGGGACGCAGTATTTT. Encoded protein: CASSVRSVQESGTQYF. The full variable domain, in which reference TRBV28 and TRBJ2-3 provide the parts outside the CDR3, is DVKVTQSSRYLVKRTGEKVFLECVQDMDHENMFWYRQDPGLGLRLIYFSYDVKMKEKGDIPEGYSVSREKKERFSLILESASTNQTSMYLCASSVRSVQESGTQYFGPGTRLTVL.